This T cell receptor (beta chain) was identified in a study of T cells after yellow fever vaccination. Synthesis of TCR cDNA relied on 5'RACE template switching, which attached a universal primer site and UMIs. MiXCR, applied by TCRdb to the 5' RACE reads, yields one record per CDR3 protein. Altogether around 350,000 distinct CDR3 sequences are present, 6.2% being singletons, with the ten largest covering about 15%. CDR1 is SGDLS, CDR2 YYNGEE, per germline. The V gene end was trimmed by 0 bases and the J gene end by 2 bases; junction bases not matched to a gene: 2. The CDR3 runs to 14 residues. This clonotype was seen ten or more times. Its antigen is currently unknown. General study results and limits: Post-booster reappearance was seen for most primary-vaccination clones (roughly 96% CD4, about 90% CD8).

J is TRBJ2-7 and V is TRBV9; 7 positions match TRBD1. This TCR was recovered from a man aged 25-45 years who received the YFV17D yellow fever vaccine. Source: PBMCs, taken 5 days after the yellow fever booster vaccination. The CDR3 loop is CASSVEGATYEQYF. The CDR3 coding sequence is TGTGCCAGCAGCGTAGAGGGGGCTACCTACGAGCAGTACTTC.